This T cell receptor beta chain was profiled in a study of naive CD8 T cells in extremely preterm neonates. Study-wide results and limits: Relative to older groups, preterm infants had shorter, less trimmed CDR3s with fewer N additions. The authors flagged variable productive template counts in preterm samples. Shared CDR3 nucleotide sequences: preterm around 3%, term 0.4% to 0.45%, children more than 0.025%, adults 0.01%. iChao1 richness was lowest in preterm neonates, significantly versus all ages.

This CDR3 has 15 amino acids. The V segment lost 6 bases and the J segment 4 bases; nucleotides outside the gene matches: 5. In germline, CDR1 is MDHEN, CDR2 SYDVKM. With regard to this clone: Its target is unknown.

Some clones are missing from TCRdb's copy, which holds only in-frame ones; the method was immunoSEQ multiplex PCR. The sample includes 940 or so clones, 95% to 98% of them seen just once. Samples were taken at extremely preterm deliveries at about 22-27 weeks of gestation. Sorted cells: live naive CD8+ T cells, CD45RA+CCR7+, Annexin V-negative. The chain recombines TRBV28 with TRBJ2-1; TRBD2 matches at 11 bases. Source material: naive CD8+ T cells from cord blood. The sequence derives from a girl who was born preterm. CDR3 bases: TGTGCCAGCAGCCCCATAGCGGGAGGGTACAATGAGCAGTTCTTC. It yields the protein CASSPIAGGYNEQFF.